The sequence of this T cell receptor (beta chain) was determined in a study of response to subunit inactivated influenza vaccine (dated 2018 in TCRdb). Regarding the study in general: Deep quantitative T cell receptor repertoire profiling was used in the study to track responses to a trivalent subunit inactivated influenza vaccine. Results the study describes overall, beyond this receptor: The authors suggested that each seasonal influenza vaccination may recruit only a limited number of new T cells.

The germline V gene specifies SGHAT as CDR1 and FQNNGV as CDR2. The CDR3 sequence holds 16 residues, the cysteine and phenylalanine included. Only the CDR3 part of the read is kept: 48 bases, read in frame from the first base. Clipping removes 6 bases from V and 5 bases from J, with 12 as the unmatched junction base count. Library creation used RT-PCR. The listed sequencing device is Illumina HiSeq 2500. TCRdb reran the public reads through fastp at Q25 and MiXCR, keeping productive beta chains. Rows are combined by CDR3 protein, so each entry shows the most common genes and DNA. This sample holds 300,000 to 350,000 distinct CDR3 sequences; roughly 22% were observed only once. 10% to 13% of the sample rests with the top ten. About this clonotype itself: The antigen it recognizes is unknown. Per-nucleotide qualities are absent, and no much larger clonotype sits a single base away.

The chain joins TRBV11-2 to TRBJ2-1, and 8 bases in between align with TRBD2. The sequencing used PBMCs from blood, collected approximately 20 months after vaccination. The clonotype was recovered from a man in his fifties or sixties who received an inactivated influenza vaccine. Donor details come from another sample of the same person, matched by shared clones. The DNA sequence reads TGTGCCAGCAGGCGTGCGGGGGGCGCGGGGCACAATGAGCAGTTCTTC. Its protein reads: CASRRAGGAGHNEQFF.